These T cell receptor beta chains were read from a single sample in a study of blood T cells in healthy people across ages. From the 5' RACE reads, TCRdb called clonotypes with MiXCR, one entry per CDR3 protein. The sample records some 1.5 million distinct CDR3 sequences, roughly 27% being singletons. Specimen: blood. Receptors were obtained from a woman between 25 and 40 years old in good health. Each CDR3 is given with its conserved first and last residue.

J: TRBJ2-5
V: TRBV28
CDR3: CASSTAGPSLLKQYF

J: TRBJ1-2
V: TRBV6-1
CDR3: CASRPQGLAGGYTF

J: TRBJ2-2
V: TRBV11-2
CDR3: CASSLTGVNAGELFF

J: TRBJ1-1
V: TRBV12-3/TRBV12-4
CDR3: CASSLRTEAFF

J: TRBJ1-6
V: TRBV5-1
CDR3: CASSLTSGQARPLHF

J: TRBJ2-3
V: TRBV20-1
CDR3: CSAREVGQTPDTQYF

J: TRBJ1-1
V: TRBV4-1
CDR3: CASSRYERTTEAFF

J: TRBJ2-7
V: TRBV6-5
CDR3: CANAMMGRSYEQYF

J: TRBJ2-4
V: TRBV24-1
CDR3: CATSDPRTRMGNEQYF

J: TRBJ2-1
V: TRBV10-3
CDR3: CATRVGREFHEQFF

J: TRBJ2-1
V: TRBV7-9
CDR3: CASCTREGTINEQFF

J: TRBJ2-1
V: TRBV5-1
CDR3: CASSSVVGSNNEQFF

J: TRBJ2-6
V: TRBV12-5
CDR3: CASGLVSGPGGANVLTF

J: TRBJ1-1
V: TRBV20-1
CDR3: CSAPGQGDAEAFF

J: TRBJ2-5
V: TRBV4-1
CDR3: CASSQVTVETQYF

J: TRBJ2-3
V: TRBV9
CDR3: CASSPLGGLSTDTQYF

J: TRBJ1-1
V: TRBV20-1
CDR3: CSARTGLGTARNTEAFF

J: TRBJ1-2
V: TRBV7-2
CDR3: CASSLAVDRAVDYGYTF

J: TRBJ1-2
V: TRBV7-9
CDR3: CASSPRSKTASYGYTF

J: TRBJ2-3
V: TRBV7-6
CDR3: CASSFSGKSADTQYF

J: TRBJ2-7
V: TRBV20-1
CDR3: CSARPSLAGGYEQYF

J: TRBJ2-3
V: TRBV7-2
CDR3: CASSPRQDGDTQYF

J: TRBJ2-3
V: TRBV9
CDR3: CASSVADLNGADTQYF

J: TRBJ1-1
V: TRBV20-1
CDR3: CSAGGQGRATEAFF

J: TRBJ2-7
V: TRBV30
CDR3: CAWSSDRGHYEQYF

J: TRBJ2-3
V: TRBV4-1
CDR3: CASSQGVLLTDTQYF

J: TRBJ2-3
V: TRBV30
CDR3: CAFDRGQGDTQYF

J: TRBJ1-4
V: TRBV6-6
CDR3: CASSYSTEKLFF

J: TRBJ2-7
V: TRBV3-1
CDR3: CASSRDSDEQYF

J: TRBJ2-2
V: TRBV5-1
CDR3: CASSGGLDTGERFF